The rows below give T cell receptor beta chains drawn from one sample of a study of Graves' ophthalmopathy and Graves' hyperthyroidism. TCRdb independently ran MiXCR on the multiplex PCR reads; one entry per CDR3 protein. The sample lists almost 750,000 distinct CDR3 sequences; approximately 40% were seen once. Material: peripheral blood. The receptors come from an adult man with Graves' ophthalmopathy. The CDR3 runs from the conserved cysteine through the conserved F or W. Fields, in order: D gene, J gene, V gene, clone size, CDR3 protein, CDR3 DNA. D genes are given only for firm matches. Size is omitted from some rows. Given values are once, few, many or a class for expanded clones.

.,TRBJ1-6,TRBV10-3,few,CASSAGTRPLHF,TGTGCCAGCAGTGCCGGGACCAGACCCCTCCACTTT
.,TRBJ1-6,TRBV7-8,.,CASSLASPQENSPLHF,TGTGCCAGCAGCTTAGCATCGCCGCAGGAGAACTCACCCCTCCACTTT
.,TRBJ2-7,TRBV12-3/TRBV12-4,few,CASSLRGGFHEQYF,TGTGCCAGCAGCCTCAGGGGGGGGTTCCACGAGCAGTACTTC
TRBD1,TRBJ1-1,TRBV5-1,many,CASSLWATGTTEAFF,TGCGCCAGCAGCTTGTGGGCGACAGGGACCACTGAAGCTTTCTTT
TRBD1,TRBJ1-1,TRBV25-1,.,CASSSPQLRDRGLVNTEAFF,TGTGCCAGCAGCTCCCCCCAGCTCCGGGACAGGGGTTTGGTGAACACTGAAGCTTTCTTT
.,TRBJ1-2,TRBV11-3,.,CASSSGLGFFYGYTF,TGTGCCAGCAGCTCTGGCCTGGGATTTTTCTATGGCTACACCTTC
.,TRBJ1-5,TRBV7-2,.,CASSLGLAGGISYEHF,TGTGCCAGCAGCTTAGGACTAGCGGGAGGGATCTCCTACGAGCATTTT
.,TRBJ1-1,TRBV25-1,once,CASSSQGLIMNTEAFF,TGTGCCAGCAGTAGCCAGGGCCTTATTATGAACACTGAAGCTTTCTTT
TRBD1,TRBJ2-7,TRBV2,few,CASGSTGVIYEQYF,TGTGCCAGCGGATCTACAGGGGTTATATACGAGCAGTACTTC
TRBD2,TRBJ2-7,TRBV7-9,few,CASRRTSGRVYEQYF,TGTGCCAGCAGAAGGACTAGCGGGAGAGTTTACGAGCAGTACTTC
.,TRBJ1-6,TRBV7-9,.,CASSLTYSSYNSPLHF,TGTGCCAGCAGCTTAACCTACAGCTCCTATAATTCACCCCTCCACTTT
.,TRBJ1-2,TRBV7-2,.,CASSPRETPIYGYTF,TGTGCCAGTAGCCCCAGGGAAACACCCATCTATGGCTACACCTTC
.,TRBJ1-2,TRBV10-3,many,CAINPDNQVGGYTF,TGTGCCATCAATCCGGACAACCAAGTGGGTGGCTACACCTTC
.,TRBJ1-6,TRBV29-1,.,CSPNQGSPLHF,TGCAGCCCCAACCAGGGTTCACCCCTCCACTTT
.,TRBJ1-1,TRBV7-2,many,CASSLVVRDWHAFF,TGTGCCAGCAGCTTAGTCGTTCGTGACTGGCACGCTTTCTTT
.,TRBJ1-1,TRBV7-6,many,CASSSVDTEAFF,TGTGCCAGCAGCTCGGTTGACACTGAAGCTTTCTTT
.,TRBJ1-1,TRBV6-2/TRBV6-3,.,CASSSTSTTVNTEAFF,TGTGCCAGCAGTTCAACCTCCACGACGGTGAACACTGAAGCTTTCTTT
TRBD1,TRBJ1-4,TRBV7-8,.,CASSLVKTGGDEKLFF,TGTGCCAGCAGCTTGGTAAAAACAGGGGGAGATGAAAAACTGTTTTTT